This T cell receptor beta chain originates from a study of blood T cell repertoires in COVID-19. Study-level information: The United States, Italy and Spain were the sources of the acute and convalescent COVID-19 samples. The analysed material was cDNA or gDNA that came from T cells, B-cell-depleted T cells, or PBMCs.

Seattle researchers signed up patients amid active infection and tracked them longitudinally. Original data processing: Scientists estimated how many nucleated cells there were by amplifying reference gene primers. Generated by immunoSEQ multiplex PCR, the TCRdb table keeps only in-frame clones and is missing some. V, J and clone size derive from that table, while D and trimming were established from the DNA sequence. There are roughly 250,000 clones in the sample; under 85% occur only once, and around 1% lies in the top ten. Specimen: peripheral blood. This TCR came from a human donor with COVID-19, enrolled during active disease. The donor label of this sample is uncertain.

This chain's CDR3 is CAWSTTGGGMNTEAFF. DNA of the CDR3: TGTGCCTGGAGTACCACAGGGGGGGGAATGAACACTGAAGCTTTCTTT. The rearrangement uses TRBV30 and TRBJ1-1; the match to TRBD1 covers 8 bases. This CDR3 is 16 amino acids long. Trimming at V came to 2 bases and at J to 0 bases, leaving 8 bases not matched to a gene. From germline, CDR1 is GTSNPN and CDR2 SVGIG (reference sequence).